This TCR beta chain was documented in a study of blood T cell repertoires in COVID-19. About the study: The analysed material was cDNA or gDNA that came from T cells, B-cell-depleted T cells, or PBMCs.

The CDR3 consists of 13 residues. Trimming removed 5 bases at V and 4 bases at J, with 11 bases between. Germline V gene sequence: CDR1 GTSNPN, CDR2 SVGIG (reference sequence). Sequencing used immunoSEQ multiplex PCR; TCRdb keeps in-frame clones, though not all of them. This sample has about 140,000 clones; 88% occur once, and the top ten carry around 2.3%. This clonotype was obtained from a human donor with COVID-19, enrolled during active disease. The donor label of this sample is uncertain. The V and J genes are TRBV30 and TRBJ2-2; perhaps TRBD2 as D (6 bases). The sample comprised peripheral blood. The DNA of the CDR3 is TGTGCCTGGTCGGGAGCGGGCACCGGGGAGCTGTTTTTT. Protein product: CAWSGAGTGELFF.